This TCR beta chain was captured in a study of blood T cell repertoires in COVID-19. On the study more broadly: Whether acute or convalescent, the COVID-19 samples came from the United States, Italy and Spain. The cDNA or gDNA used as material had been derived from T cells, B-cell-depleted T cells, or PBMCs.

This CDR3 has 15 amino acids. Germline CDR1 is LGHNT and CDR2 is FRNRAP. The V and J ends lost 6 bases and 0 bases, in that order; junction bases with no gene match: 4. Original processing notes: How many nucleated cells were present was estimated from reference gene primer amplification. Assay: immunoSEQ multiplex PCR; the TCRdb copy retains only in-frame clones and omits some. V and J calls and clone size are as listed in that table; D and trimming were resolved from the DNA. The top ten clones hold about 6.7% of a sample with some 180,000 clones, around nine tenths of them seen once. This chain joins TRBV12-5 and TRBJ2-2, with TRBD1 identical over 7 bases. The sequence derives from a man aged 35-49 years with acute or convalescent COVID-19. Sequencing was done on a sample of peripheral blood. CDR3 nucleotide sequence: TGTGCTAGTGGAACCGGGACAGCGAACACCGGGGAGCTGTTTTTT. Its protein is CASGTGTANTGELFF.